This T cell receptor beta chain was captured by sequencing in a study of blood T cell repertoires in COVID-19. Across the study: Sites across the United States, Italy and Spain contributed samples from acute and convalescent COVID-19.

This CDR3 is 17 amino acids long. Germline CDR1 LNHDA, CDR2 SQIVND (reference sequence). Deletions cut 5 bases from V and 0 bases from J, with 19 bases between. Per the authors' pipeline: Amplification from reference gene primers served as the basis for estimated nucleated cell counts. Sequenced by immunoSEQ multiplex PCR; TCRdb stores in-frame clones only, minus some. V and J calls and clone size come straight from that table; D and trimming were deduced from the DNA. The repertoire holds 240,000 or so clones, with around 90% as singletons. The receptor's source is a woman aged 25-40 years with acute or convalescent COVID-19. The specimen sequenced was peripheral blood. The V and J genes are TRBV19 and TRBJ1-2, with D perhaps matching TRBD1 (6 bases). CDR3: CASSAYARTATNYGYTF. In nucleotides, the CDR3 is TGTGCCAGTAGTGCCTACGCGCGGACAGCCACTAACTATGGCTACACCTTC.